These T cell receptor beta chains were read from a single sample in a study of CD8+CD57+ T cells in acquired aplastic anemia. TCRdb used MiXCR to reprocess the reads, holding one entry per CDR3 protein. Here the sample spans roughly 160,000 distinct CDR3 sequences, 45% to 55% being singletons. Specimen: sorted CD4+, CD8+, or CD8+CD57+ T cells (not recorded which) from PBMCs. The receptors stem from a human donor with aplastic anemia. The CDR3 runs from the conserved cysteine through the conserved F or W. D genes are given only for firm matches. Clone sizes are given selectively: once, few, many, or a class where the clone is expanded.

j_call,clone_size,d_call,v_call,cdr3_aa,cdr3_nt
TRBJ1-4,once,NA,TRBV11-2,CASSLEARPADEKLFF,TGTGCCAGCAGCTTAGAAGCCCGCCCAGCAGATGAAAAACTGTTTTTT
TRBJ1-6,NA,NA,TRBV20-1,CSARSGSSYNSPLHF,TGCAGTGCTAGAAGCGGGAGCTCCTATAATTCACCCCTCCACTTT
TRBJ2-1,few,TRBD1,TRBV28,CASSLPGDRGKFF,TGTGCCAGCAGTTTACCGGGGGACAGGGGAAAGTTCTTC
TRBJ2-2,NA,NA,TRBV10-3,CAISESARQRNTGELFF,TGTGCCATCAGTGAGTCCGCTAGACAGCGGAACACCGGGGAGCTGTTTTTT
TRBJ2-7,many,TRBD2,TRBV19,CASSSFATSGSYEQYF,TGTGCCAGTAGTAGTTTTGCGACTAGCGGCTCCTACGAGCAGTACTTC
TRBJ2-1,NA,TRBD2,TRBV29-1,CSVPSLGLAGSYNEQFF,TGCAGCGTTCCGTCCTTGGGACTAGCGGGCTCCTACAATGAGCAGTTCTTC
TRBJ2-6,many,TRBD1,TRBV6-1,CASSALTGAGANVLTF,TGTGCCAGCAGTGCCCTAACAGGGGCCGGGGCCAACGTCCTGACTTTC
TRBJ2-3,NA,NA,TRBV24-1,CATSGSLTDTQYF,TGTGCCACCAGTGGGTCTCTTACAGATACGCAGTATTTT
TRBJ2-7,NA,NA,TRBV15,CATSREPGSAYEQYF,TGTGCCACCAGCAGAGAACCAGGGTCTGCCTACGAGCAGTACTTC
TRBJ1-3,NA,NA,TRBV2,CASSESPAGNTIYF,TGTGCCAGCAGTGAAAGTCCGGCTGGAAACACCATATATTTT
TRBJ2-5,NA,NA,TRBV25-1,CASSPRGHQETQYF,TGTGCCAGCAGTCCAAGGGGTCACCAAGAGACCCAGTACTTC
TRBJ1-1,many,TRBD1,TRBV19,CASSTTGFVGSTEAFF,TGTGCCAGTAGTACGACAGGGTTTGTCGGTAGCACTGAAGCTTTCTTT
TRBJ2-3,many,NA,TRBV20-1,CSARMAPDTQYF,TGCAGTGCTAGGATGGCGCCAGATACGCAGTATTTT
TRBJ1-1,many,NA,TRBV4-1,CASSQGLLARQVNTEAFF,TGCGCCAGCAGCCAAGGTCTTCTCGCCCGGCAGGTGAACACTGAAGCTTTCTTT
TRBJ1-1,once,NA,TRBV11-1,CASSLGGGGFVLTPNTEAFF,TGTGCCAGCAGCTTAGGAGGGGGAGGCTTTGTACTGACCCCGAACACTGAAGCTTTCTTT
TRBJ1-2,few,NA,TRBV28,CASSSPYGYTF,TGTGCCAGCAGTTCCCCATATGGCTACACCTTC
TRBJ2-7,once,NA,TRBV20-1,CSASEPRGPSYEQYF,TGCAGTGCTAGTGAACCCCGGGGGCCTTCCTACGAGCAGTACTTC
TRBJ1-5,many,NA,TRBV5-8,CASSRTQPQHF,TGTGCCAGCAGTCGGACCCAGCCCCAGCATTTT
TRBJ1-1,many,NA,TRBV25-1,CASSNPGSGAFF,TGTGCCAGCAGTAACCCAGGGTCTGGAGCTTTCTTT
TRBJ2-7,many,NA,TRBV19,CASSNSRISYEQYF,TGTGCCAGTAGTAACTCACGGATCTCCTACGAGCAGTACTTC
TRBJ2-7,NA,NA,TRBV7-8,CASSSEVASAYEQYF,TGTGCCAGCAGCTCCGAGGTGGCTAGCGCCTACGAGCAGTACTTC
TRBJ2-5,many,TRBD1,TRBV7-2,CASSFDRGSQETQYF,TGTGCCAGCAGCTTCGACAGGGGGTCGCAAGAGACCCAGTACTTC
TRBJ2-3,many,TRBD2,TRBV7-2,CASSLAGGPTDTQYF,TGCGCCAGCAGTCTAGCGGGAGGGCCAACAGATACGCAGTATTTT
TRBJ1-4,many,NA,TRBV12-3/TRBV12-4,CASSPVGARGEKLFF,TGTGCCAGCAGTCCCGTGGGGGCTCGCGGTGAAAAACTGTTTTTT